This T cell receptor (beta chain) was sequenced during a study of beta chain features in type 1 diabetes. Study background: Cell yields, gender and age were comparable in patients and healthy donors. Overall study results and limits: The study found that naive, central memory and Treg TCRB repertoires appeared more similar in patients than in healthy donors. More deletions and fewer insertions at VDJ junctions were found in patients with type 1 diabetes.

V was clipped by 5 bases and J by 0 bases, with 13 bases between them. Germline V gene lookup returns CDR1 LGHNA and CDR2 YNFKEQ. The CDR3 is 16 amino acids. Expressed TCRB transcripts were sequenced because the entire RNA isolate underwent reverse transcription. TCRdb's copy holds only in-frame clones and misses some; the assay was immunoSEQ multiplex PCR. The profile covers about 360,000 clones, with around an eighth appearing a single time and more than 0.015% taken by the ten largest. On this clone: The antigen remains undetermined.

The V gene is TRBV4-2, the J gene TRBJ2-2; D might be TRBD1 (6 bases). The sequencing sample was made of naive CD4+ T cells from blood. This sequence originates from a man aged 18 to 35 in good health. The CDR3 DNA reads TGTGCCAGCAGCTCCGAGACAGGCGCGAACACCGGGGAGCTGTTTTTT. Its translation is CASSSETGANTGELFF.